Listed below are T cell receptor beta chains from one sample, sequenced in a study of blood T cell repertoires in COVID-19. Clones were read by immunoSEQ multiplex PCR, and TCRdb kept only the in-frame ones, dropping some. The sample carries 60,000 to 75,000 clones, around 85% recorded once. The sequencing input was peripheral blood. These receptors came from a woman between 70 and 85 years old with acute or convalescent COVID-19. Both conserved end residues are part of each CDR3. Each record gives: clone size, CDR3 length, D gene, J gene, V gene, CDR3 DNA, CDR3 protein. The D gene is left open where the match is weak. Clone size is not always given. Where it is, it says once, few, many or a class for expanded clones.

clone_size: .; cdr3_length: 14; d_call: TRBD2; j_call: TRBJ2-3; v_call: TRBV19; cdr3_nt: TGTGCCAGTAGGACTAGCGGCGGCACAGATACGCAGTATTTT; cdr3_aa: CASRTSGGTDTQYF
clone_size: .; cdr3_length: 13; d_call: .; j_call: TRBJ1-1; v_call: TRBV18; cdr3_nt: TGTGCCAGCTCAAATGAGGGGAACACTGAAGCTTTCTTT; cdr3_aa: CASSNEGNTEAFF
clone_size: .; cdr3_length: 11; d_call: .; j_call: TRBJ1-2; v_call: TRBV2; cdr3_nt: TGTGCCAGCACCGAGCTCTATGGCTACACCTTC; cdr3_aa: CASTELYGYTF
clone_size: .; cdr3_length: 13; d_call: TRBD1; j_call: TRBJ1-1; v_call: TRBV19; cdr3_nt: TGTGCCAGTAGTAGCGACAGGGTTACTGAAGCTTTCTTT; cdr3_aa: CASSSDRVTEAFF
clone_size: .; cdr3_length: 15; d_call: .; j_call: TRBJ1-4; v_call: TRBV10-3; cdr3_nt: TGTGCCATCAGTGAAAGATCTGGCACGAATGAAAAACTGTTTTTT; cdr3_aa: CAISERSGTNEKLFF
clone_size: few; cdr3_length: 15; d_call: TRBD2; j_call: TRBJ2-5; v_call: TRBV9; cdr3_nt: TGTGCCAGCAGCGTAGATGCTAGCGGGGGAAAGACCCAGTACTTC; cdr3_aa: CASSVDASGGKTQYF
clone_size: .; cdr3_length: 14; d_call: TRBD1; j_call: TRBJ1-5; v_call: TRBV2; cdr3_nt: TGTGCCAGCAGAGAACAGGGGTCCAATCAGCCCCAGCATTTT; cdr3_aa: CASREQGSNQPQHF
clone_size: .; cdr3_length: 14; d_call: .; j_call: TRBJ1-5; v_call: TRBV2; cdr3_nt: TGTGCCAGCAGTGCGTCCCCCCCCGGTCAGCCCCAGCATTTT; cdr3_aa: CASSASPPGQPQHF
clone_size: .; cdr3_length: 12; d_call: .; j_call: TRBJ2-5; v_call: TRBV5-4; cdr3_nt: TGTGCCAGCCGAGGGAGTGGAGAGACCCAGTACTTC; cdr3_aa: CASRGSGETQYF
clone_size: once; cdr3_length: 15; d_call: .; j_call: TRBJ1-6; v_call: TRBV11-2; cdr3_nt: TGTGCCAGCGGTTCCGGTACCGCGTATAATTCACCCCTCCACTTT; cdr3_aa: CASGSGTAYNSPLHF
clone_size: few; cdr3_length: 12; d_call: .; j_call: TRBJ1-4; v_call: TRBV2; cdr3_nt: TGTGCCAGCAGTGTACTAGGTGAAAAACTGTTTTTT; cdr3_aa: CASSVLGEKLFF
clone_size: .; cdr3_length: 16; d_call: TRBD1; j_call: TRBJ2-4; v_call: TRBV18; cdr3_nt: TGTGCCAGCTCAAGCAGGACAGGGGGCGTTGGAGACATTCAGTACTTC; cdr3_aa: CASSSRTGGVGDIQYF
clone_size: .; cdr3_length: 15; d_call: .; j_call: TRBJ1-1; v_call: TRBV9; cdr3_nt: TGTGCCAGCAGCGTAGCCTCCAGGGGAAACACTGAAGCTTTCTTT; cdr3_aa: CASSVASRGNTEAFF
clone_size: .; cdr3_length: 13; d_call: .; j_call: TRBJ1-1; v_call: TRBV14; cdr3_nt: TGTGCCAGTGTACGGGGTCAAAACACTGAAGCTTTCTTT; cdr3_aa: CASVRGQNTEAFF
clone_size: .; cdr3_length: 15; d_call: TRBD2; j_call: TRBJ2-3; v_call: TRBV19; cdr3_nt: TGTGCCAGTAGAACTAGCGGGGGGCCAGTAGATACGCAGTATTTT; cdr3_aa: CASRTSGGPVDTQYF
clone_size: .; cdr3_length: 15; d_call: TRBD2; j_call: TRBJ2-1; v_call: TRBV14; cdr3_nt: TGTGCCAGCAGCATGCCTCTCAGCGGGGGGGGACGCCAGTTCTTC; cdr3_aa: CASSMPLSGGGRQFF
clone_size: .; cdr3_length: 16; d_call: .; j_call: TRBJ2-5; v_call: TRBV7-3; cdr3_nt: TGTGCCAGCAGCCCCTTCGGAACAGGACTACAAGAGACCCAGTACTTC; cdr3_aa: CASSPFGTGLQETQYF
clone_size: .; cdr3_length: 16; d_call: TRBD2; j_call: TRBJ2-5; v_call: TRBV11-3; cdr3_nt: TGTGCCAGCAGCGGAAGGACTAGCGGGGCCCAAGAGACCCAGTACTTC; cdr3_aa: CASSGRTSGAQETQYF
clone_size: .; cdr3_length: 14; d_call: .; j_call: TRBJ2-5; v_call: TRBV15; cdr3_nt: TGTGCCACCAGCACCGTTGGCCACCAAGAGACCCAGTACTTC; cdr3_aa: CATSTVGHQETQYF